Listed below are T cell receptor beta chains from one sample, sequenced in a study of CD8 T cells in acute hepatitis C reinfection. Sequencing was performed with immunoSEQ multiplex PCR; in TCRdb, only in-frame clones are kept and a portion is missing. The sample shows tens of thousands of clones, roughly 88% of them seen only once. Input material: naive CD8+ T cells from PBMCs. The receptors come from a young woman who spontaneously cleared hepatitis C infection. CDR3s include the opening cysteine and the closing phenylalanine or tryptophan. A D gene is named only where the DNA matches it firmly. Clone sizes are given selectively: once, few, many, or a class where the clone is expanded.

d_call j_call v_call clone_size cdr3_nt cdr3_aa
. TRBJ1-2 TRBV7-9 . TGTGCCAGCAGCTTAGGTGTAGGGGAGAATGGCTACACCTTC CASSLGVGENGYTF
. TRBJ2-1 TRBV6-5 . TGTGCCAGCAGTTACTCGTTGGTCGATGAGCAGTTCTTC CASSYSLVDEQFF
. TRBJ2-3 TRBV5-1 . TGCGCCAGCAGCTTGGCAGGTGGGGATACGCAGTATTTT CASSLAGGDTQYF
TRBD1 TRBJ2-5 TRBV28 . TGTGCCAGCAGTCCCAGGGGGACCGAGACCCAGTACTTC CASSPRGTETQYF
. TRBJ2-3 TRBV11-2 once TGTGCCAGCAGCCCCGGGGGCGGGAGCACAGATACGCAGTATTTT CASSPGGGSTDTQYF
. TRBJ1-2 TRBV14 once TGTGCCAGCAGCCAAGAAAGGGCCGACTATGGCTACACCTTC CASSQERADYGYTF
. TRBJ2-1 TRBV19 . TGTGCCAGTAGTATCCTCCGGAGGGCCAGGAATGAGCAGTTCTTC CASSILRRARNEQFF
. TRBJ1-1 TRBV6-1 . TGTGCCAGCGTAGTTTTCGGTGAAGCTTTCTTT CASVVFGEAFF
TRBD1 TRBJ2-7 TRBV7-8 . TGTGCCAGCAGCGAGCCAGGACAGGGGCACGACGAGCAGTACTTC CASSEPGQGHDEQYF
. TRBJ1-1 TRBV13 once TGTGCCAGCAGGGCGGGAGGGTGGGACACTGAAGCTTTCTTT CASRAGGWDTEAFF
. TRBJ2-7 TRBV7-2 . TGTGCCAGCAGTCCCACCCTCGGCTACGAGCAGTACTTC CASSPTLGYEQYF
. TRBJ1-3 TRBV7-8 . TGTGCCAGCAGCGACACAGGGTCAGGAAACACCATATATTTT CASSDTGSGNTIYF